This TCR beta chain was obtained from a study of response to subunit inactivated influenza vaccine. The CDR3 is made up of 19 amino acids. Germline V gives CDR1 SNHLY, CDR2 FYNNEI. Between the trimmed V and J ends, which lost 0 bases and 0 bases, there was a span of 18 bases. Concerning this clonotype itself: Its matching antigen is unknown.

Study findings and constraints: Authors suggested each seasonal flu vaccination may recruit only limited numbers of new T cells.

TCRdb re-derived calls from the RT-PCR reads in MiXCR, one entry per CDR3 protein. The data contain around 760,000 distinct CDR3 sequences, roughly 13% of them seen just once; the ten biggest clones take up 5.5% to 7%. Source: PBMCs from blood, taken approximately 15 days before vaccination. The receptor was isolated from a man in his fifties or sixties who received an inactivated influenza vaccine. The chain recombines TRBV2 with TRBJ1-3; D gene uncertain. CDR3 sequence: CASSEALLGYRGSGNTIYF. In DNA, the CDR3 is TGTGCCAGCAGTGAAGCGCTTCTTGGATACCGAGGCTCTGGAAACACCATATATTTT.